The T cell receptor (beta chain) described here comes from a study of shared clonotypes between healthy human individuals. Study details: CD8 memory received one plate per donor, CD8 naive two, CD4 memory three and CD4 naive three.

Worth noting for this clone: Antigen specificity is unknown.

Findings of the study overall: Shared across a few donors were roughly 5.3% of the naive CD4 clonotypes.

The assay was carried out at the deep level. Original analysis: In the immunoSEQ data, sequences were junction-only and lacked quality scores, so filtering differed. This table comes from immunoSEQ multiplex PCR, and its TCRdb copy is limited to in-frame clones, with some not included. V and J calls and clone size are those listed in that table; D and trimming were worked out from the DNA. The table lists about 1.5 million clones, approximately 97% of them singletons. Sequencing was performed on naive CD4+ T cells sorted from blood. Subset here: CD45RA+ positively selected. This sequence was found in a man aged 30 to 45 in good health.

The chain's CDR3 is CASSQAGSVTDTQYF. As DNA, the CDR3 is TGCGCCAGCAGCCAAGCCGGGAGTGTGACAGATACGCAGTATTTT. The genes are TRBV4-3 and TRBJ2-3; a possible D gene is TRBD2 (6 bases). CDR1 is LGHNA, CDR2 YSLEER, per germline. V lost 1 base, J lost 3 bases, and 11 bases lay in between. This CDR3 comprises 15 residues.